This TCR beta chain was recorded in a study of cytomegalovirus exposure and HLA in healthy donors (TCRdb year 2017). About the investigation overall: In an earlier analysis of under 750 of the donors, 250 to 300 Gb of sequence data and 100 million or so unique TCR beta sequences from 150 million to 200 million T cells were reported. Approximately 300 gigabases of sequencing data and 80 million or so unique TCR sequences were included in an early release covering about 620 HLA-typed donors. Among the roughly 430 genotyped donors, around 81% belonged to the genetic ancestry cluster associated with self-reported Caucasian donors. The study aimed to test whether signatures of past pathogen exposure could be identified by cataloging public T cell receptors. The study used immunosequencing to profile the T cell repertoires of under 700 subjects and linked those repertoires to cytomegalovirus serostatus. Besides the first cohort of 666 subjects, a separate validation cohort made up of over 95 different subjects was used. To predict cytomegalovirus infection status, the study brought together high-throughput TCR immunosequencing, statistical association of individual TCRs with disease status, and machine learning. In a later analysis, previously published TCR beta repertoires from hundreds of donors were re-analyzed and high-resolution HLA genotyping was added so that TCR occurrence patterns could be studied. In the later analysis, no new phenotypic data were used to find candidate immune exposures; instead, reliance was placed on TCR beta sequences and their occurrence across donors. An earlier analysis of 500 to 750 of the donors applied high-throughput TCR beta sequencing to assess whether each TCR beta V gene segment acted as functional or pseudogenic. Donor age, sex, ethnicity and CMV serostatus were compiled alongside the repertoire data. Genome-wide SNP genotypes for about three fifths of the roughly 670 donors were used in a later genetic analysis, which treated that subset as a discovery cohort. Every repertoire in the discovery cohort had been generated on one and the same sequencing platform. Both class I and class II loci were covered by HLA typing, at four-digit resolution. Typing coverage varied by locus: about 629-630 donors for A, B, C, DRB1 and DQB1; approximately 500 for DQA1; about 600 for DPA1; around 450 for DPB1. Because of strong linkage in the cohort, roughly five DR-DQ haplotypes were treated as single units for association and clustering. Among roughly 400 genotyped donors of the cohort, an average of around 250,000 unique TCR beta nucleotide sequences was sequenced per donor, of which 15% to 20% were non-productive. Findings and caveats that apply to the study as a whole: In a later analysis, HLA-associated TCR beta chains were found to be more clonally expanded and to have lower generation probabilities than equally common non-associated chains. Some IMGT-functional V segments, including TRBV6-2 and TRBV6-3, could not be told apart with the 87-base-pair reads, so those segments were excluded. Assigning TCR associations to individual alleles was difficult when HLA alleles, especially DR and DQ, strongly co-occurred. In a later analysis, some 17,000 TCR beta sequences were associated with specific HLA alleles at a false discovery rate of 0.05. The earlier analysis of some 560 of the donors excluded some 15 rarely observed V segments, including chromosome 9 orphons, because counts were too low. A cluster of highly shared sequence variants was judged likely to represent a technical artifact of the sequencing pipeline. In this cohort, only TCR beta chains were sequenced, and detectable features were limited by the absence of alpha or paired-chain data. Most CMV-associated TCR beta chains appeared to be HLA-restricted in a later analysis, and the HLA associations seemed to be driven largely by CMV exposure. Most TCR sequences were observed very rarely across donors, whereas some public TCRs were present in many individuals. Linkage disequilibrium might explain the correlated functional status among segregating V segments, but an unknown experimental factor could not be ruled out. The authors suggested that the approach could potentially be generalized to other disease states and immunological phenotypes. According to a later genetic analysis, donors in an Asian-associated ancestry cluster had fewer N-insertions in productive TCRs than the approximately 690-donor mean. A later analysis reported that several top co-occurrence clusters appeared linked to parvovirus B19, influenza, CMV and Epstein-Barr virus. HLA typing was unavailable for some donors at each locus, so association tests used only the typed subset. Roughly uniform sequencing depth across donors was assumed in presence/absence analyses, although this assumption may not hold. Cytomegalovirus status was reported to be diagnosed by the classifier with high specificity and sensitivity in both the original and validation cohorts. In a later analysis, the rate of TCR association differed among HLA loci, with DRB1 alleles having the most associated TCRs and HLA-C alleles having the fewest. In an earlier analysis of about 550 of the donors, most TCR beta V segments were observed in productive rearrangements about 87% or about 30% of the time, broadly matching IMGT annotations. An association between a missense DCLRE1C variant and V-gene and J-gene trimming of TCR beta chains was found in a later genetic analysis and replicated in an independent cohort. The study gave a list of about 170 TCR beta chains associated with cytomegalovirus. A further reported finding was that TCR beta sequences accurately predicted the HLA-A and HLA-B alleles for most subjects in the first cohort. Three of the identified cytomegalovirus-associated TCR beta chains were confirmed in vitro to be specific for cytomegalovirus antigens. The only immune exposure information available for the cohort was CMV serostatus.

The germline V gene encodes CDR1 SGHVS and CDR2 FQNEAQ. The CDR3, from cysteine to phenylalanine, totals 16 residues. The DNA shown is the 48-base CDR3, in frame from base 1. V trim: 4 bases; J trim: 2 bases; unmatched bases: 9. Libraries came from the immunoSEQ multiplex PCR assay. For the multiplex PCR, a mixture combining 60 forward primers for TCR Vbeta segments and 13 reverse primers for TCR Jbeta segments was used. The CDR3 region of rearranged TCR beta genes was amplified from genomic DNA by a multiplex PCR assay. The amplified TCR beta libraries were sequenced on the Illumina HiSeq System as 87-base-pair reads. As for the authors' bioinformatics: Across the 670 or so repertoires, a later analysis counted roughly 84 million unique TCR beta chains, approximately 10 million of which were shared by at least two donors. Raw reads were error-corrected and collapsed into unique sequences by a nearest-neighbor algorithm in which closely related sequences were merged to remove PCR and sequencing errors. V, D and J gene segments were assigned by aligning CDR3 sequences to IMGT reference sequences. For a sequence to be retained, a match of at least six nucleotides was required to both a V gene segment and a J gene segment. Rearrangements were called productive when the CDR3 lacked stop codons and stayed in frame with V and J; all others were non-productive. Following IMGT convention, CDR3 was defined as the stretch from the second conserved V-encoded cysteine up to the conserved J-encoded phenylalanine. The earlier analysis of a few hundred of the donors excluded any sequence lacking an unambiguous match to a single V gene segment. An earlier analysis of approximately 590 of the donors classified V segments as functional when productive rearrangements were above 56.7% and as segregating when the standard deviation between donors was above 5%. A statistical classification framework was built to diagnose cytomegalovirus status from the catalog of TCR beta chain sequences. A later analysis assigned V and J genes by comparing TCR nucleotide sequences with IMGT/GENE-DB human TR gene sequences. In a later analysis, CDR3 sequences and most-parsimonious VDJ recombination scenarios were assigned using the TCRdist pipeline. In a later analysis, each TCR beta chain was defined by its CDR3 amino acid sequence together with its V-gene family, and reads without a unique V-gene family were excluded. To address suspected cross-contamination and a sequencing artifact, a later analysis removed some 620 highly shared, low-generation-probability nucleotide sequences. For each public chain, a later analysis derived a clonal expansion index from normalized ranks of inferred template counts within each repertoire. Generation probabilities in a later analysis came from a VDJ recombination model fitted to out-of-frame rearrangements, and those results were checked against IGoR. In a later analysis, hypergeometric tests were used to score TCR-TCR, TCR-HLA and TCR-CMV co-occurrence, with a repertoire-size bias correction applied to TCR pairs. To estimate false discovery rates, a later analysis permuted the HLA or CMV assignments 20 times. In a later analysis, co-occurring TCRs were grouped with DBSCAN, and TCRdist sequence similarity was added when clustering was performed within HLA-allele-positive subsets. Repertoires with fewer than 30,000 or more than 120,000 public chains, plus five repertoires with anomalous nucleotide sharing, were excluded from co-occurrence clustering. In TCRdb, the immuneACCESS table is reduced to in-frame sequences with V and J assigned. These tables do not hold every clone; where another copy was compared, an unresolved V gene accounts for under half, and the others remain unexplained. The DNA was the basis for D and trimming; V, J and clone size are from that table. This sample has 150,000 to 180,000 clones in its table, and approximately 74% of those were observed once. The ten largest clonotypes hold approximately 2.1% of the sample.

Concerning this clone itself: This receptor's antigen is unknown. Within one base of it there is no much larger clone, and no base qualities were kept.

In total, just over 650 healthy bone marrow donors made up the cohort. At the time of sampling, all cohort members were nominally healthy, though unrecorded immune exposures were likely present. The donor tested CMV seronegative and was one of the 352 seronegative cohort members. A peripheral blood sample was collected from each donor, and TCR beta sequencing was performed on peripheral blood mononuclear cells. The Qiagen DNeasy Blood Extraction Kit was used to extract genomic DNA from the blood cell samples. Sequencing used PBMCs. This receptor was obtained from a man under 40 in good health and CMV-seronegative. Recombination connected TRBV7-8 to TRBJ2-7; the junction holds 9 bases that match TRBD2. The CDR3 reads CASSSMTSGPPYEQYF. The DNA sequence reads TGTGCCAGCAGCTCTATGACTAGCGGCCCACCCTACGAGCAGTACTTC.